This TCR beta chain originates from a study of cytomegalovirus exposure and HLA in healthy donors (dated by TCRdb to between 2016 and 2019). About the study as a whole: An earlier analysis of approximately 600 of the donors reported 250 to 350 Gb of sequence data and around 110 million unique TCR beta sequences from some 180 million T cells. Rather than drawing on any new phenotypic data, the later analysis identified candidate immune exposures from TCR beta sequences and the way those sequences occurred across donors. Donor age, sex, ethnicity and CMV serostatus were compiled alongside the repertoire data. Class I and class II HLA loci were covered by the typing at four-digit resolution. Of the roughly 430 genotyped donors, 65% to 90% fell in the genetic ancestry cluster associated with self-reported Caucasian donors. The study was designed to test whether signatures of past pathogen exposure could be identified by cataloging public T cell receptors. Along with the approximately 700-subject first cohort, a separate validation cohort of approximately 110 different subjects was used. The study profiled the T cell repertoires of 550 to 700 subjects by immunosequencing and related them to cytomegalovirus serostatus. Every discovery cohort repertoire had been produced on one sequencing platform. A later genetic analysis used genome-wide SNP genotypes for about three fifths of the 666 donors, treating that subset as a discovery cohort. Among roughly 400 genotyped donors of the cohort, an average of roughly 230,000 unique TCR beta nucleotide sequences was sequenced per donor, of which about 18% were non-productive. In an earlier analysis of 587 of the donors, high-throughput TCR beta sequencing was used to judge whether each TCR beta V gene segment behaved as functional or pseudogenic. The study combined high-throughput TCR immunosequencing, statistical association of individual TCRs with disease status, and machine learning to predict cytomegalovirus infection status. Approximately 310 gigabases of sequencing data and 70 million to 100 million unique TCR sequences made up an early release that covered roughly 670 HLA-typed donors. The number of donors typed differed by locus, with about 629-640 for A, B, C, DRB1 and DQB1, 522 for DQA1, 600 to 610 for DPA1, and around 460 for DPB1. In a later analysis, previously published TCR beta repertoires from several hundred donors were re-analyzed and high-resolution HLA genotyping was added so that TCR occurrence patterns could be studied. About five DR-DQ haplotypes were treated as single units for association and clustering because of strong linkage in the cohort.

In total, 666 healthy bone marrow donors made up the cohort. At the time of sampling, all cohort members were nominally healthy, though unrecorded immune exposures were likely present. The donor tested CMV seronegative and was one of the 352 seronegative cohort members. A peripheral blood sample was provided by each donor, and peripheral blood mononuclear cells were used for TCR beta sequencing. The Qiagen DNeasy Blood Extraction Kit was used to extract genomic DNA from the blood cell samples. This clone has a single count. No cognate antigen has been identified for it. No qualities accompany the bases; no much larger clone lies one base away. The method was the immunoSEQ multiplex PCR assay. A mixture of 60 forward primers for TCR Vbeta segments and 13 reverse primers for TCR Jbeta segments was used in the multiplex PCR. A multiplex PCR assay on genomic DNA amplified the CDR3 region of rearranged TCR beta genes. On the Illumina HiSeq System, the amplified TCR beta libraries were sequenced as 87-base-pair reads. The original methods were these. Across the 670 or so repertoires, a later analysis counted roughly 84 million unique TCR beta chains, roughly 11 million of which were shared by at least two donors. A nearest-neighbor algorithm error-corrected the raw reads and collapsed the reads into unique sequences, merging closely related sequences to remove PCR and sequencing errors. CDR3 sequences were aligned to IMGT reference sequences to assign V, D and J gene segments. For a sequence to be retained, a match of at least six nucleotides was required to both a V gene segment and a J gene segment. Rearrangements were classified as productive when the CDR3 lacked stop codons and remained in frame with V and J, and all other rearrangements were classified as non-productive. Following IMGT convention, CDR3 was defined as the stretch from the second conserved V-encoded cysteine to the conserved J-encoded phenylalanine. Sequences without an unambiguous match to a single V gene segment were excluded from the earlier analysis of about 640 of the donors. An earlier analysis of a few hundred of the donors called V segments functional above 56.7% productive rearrangements and segregating when the between-donor standard deviation exceeded 5%. A statistical classification framework was built to diagnose cytomegalovirus status from the catalog of TCR beta chain sequences. V and J gene assignment, in a later analysis, came from comparing TCR nucleotide sequences with IMGT/GENE-DB human TR gene sequences. Using the TCRdist pipeline, a later analysis assigned CDR3 sequences along with most-parsimonious VDJ recombination scenarios. A later analysis defined each TCR beta chain by its CDR3 amino acid sequence plus V-gene family, and excluded reads lacking a unique V-gene family. As a way to deal with suspected cross-contamination and a sequencing artifact, a later analysis dropped approximately 590 nucleotide sequences that were highly shared and had low generation probability. In a later analysis, a clonal expansion index was calculated for each public chain from normalized within-repertoire ranks of inferred template counts. A later analysis computed generation probabilities with a VDJ recombination model fitted to out-of-frame rearrangements, and checked the results against IGoR. A later analysis scored TCR-TCR, TCR-HLA and TCR-CMV co-occurrence with hypergeometric tests, applying a repertoire-size bias correction to TCR pairs. False discovery rates were estimated in a later analysis by permuting HLA or CMV assignments 20 times. In a later analysis, co-occurring TCRs were grouped using DBSCAN, with TCRdist sequence similarity added in when clustering inside HLA-allele-positive subsets. Repertoires with fewer than 30,000 or more than 120,000 public chains, plus five repertoires with anomalous nucleotide sharing, were excluded from co-occurrence clustering. Imported from immuneACCESS, the table was reduced by TCRdb to in-frame sequences with V and J called. These copies leave out some clones; in studies compared against another copy, an unresolved V gene accounts for under half, and the cause of the remainder is not known. The D gene and trimming were derived from the DNA, and the V and J assignments and clone size from that table. The sample table contains around 190,000 clones; only one count was recorded for roughly four fifths of them. The ten largest clones take up approximately 2% of the sample.

The study at large found these results: In an earlier analysis of some 540 of the donors, most TCR beta V segments appeared in productive rearrangements about 90% or about 30% of the time, broadly matching IMGT annotations. Specific HLA alleles were associated with roughly 17,000 TCR beta sequences at a false discovery rate of 0.05 in a later analysis. Cytomegalovirus status was reported to be diagnosed by the classifier with high specificity and sensitivity in both the original and validation cohorts. A later analysis found that HLA-associated TCR beta chains were more clonally expanded and had lower generation probabilities than equally common non-associated chains. In the study, approximately 160 TCR beta chains were listed as associated with cytomegalovirus. A cluster of highly shared sequence variants was judged likely to represent a technical artifact of the sequencing pipeline. Because some donors lacked HLA typing at each locus, the association tests relied only on the typed subset. Across donors, most TCR sequences were observed very rarely, whereas some public TCRs were present in many individuals. In a later genetic analysis, fewer N-insertions in productive TCRs were reported among donors in an Asian-associated ancestry cluster than the approximately 710-donor mean. Strong co-occurrence of HLA alleles, especially DR and DQ, made assigning TCR associations to individual alleles difficult. For the cohort, immune exposure information was limited to CMV serostatus. Linkage disequilibrium might explain the correlated functional status among segregating V segments, but an unknown experimental factor could not be ruled out. Sequencing depth was assumed to be roughly uniform across donors in the presence/absence analyses, though that assumption may not hold. An association between a missense DCLRE1C variant and V-gene and J-gene trimming of TCR beta chains was found in a later genetic analysis and replicated in an independent cohort. In this cohort, only TCR beta chains were sequenced, and detectable features were limited by the absence of alpha or paired-chain data. A further reported finding was that TCR beta sequences accurately predicted the HLA-A and HLA-B alleles for most subjects in the first cohort. The authors suggested that the approach could potentially be generalized to other disease states and immunological phenotypes. In a later analysis, the rate of TCR association differed among HLA loci, with DRB1 alleles having the most associated TCRs and HLA-C alleles having the fewest. According to a later analysis, most CMV-associated TCR beta chains appeared to be HLA-restricted, and the HLA associations seemed to be driven largely by CMV exposure. In vitro tests confirmed that a few of the cytomegalovirus-associated TCR beta chains recognize cytomegalovirus antigens. Because counts were too low, more than 15 rarely observed V segments, including chromosome 9 orphons, were excluded from the earlier analysis of 587 of the donors. According to a later analysis, parvovirus B19, influenza, CMV and Epstein-Barr virus appeared linked to several top co-occurrence clusters.

The sequencing sample was made of PBMCs. The sequence derives from a man aged 18 to 35 in good health and CMV-seronegative.

The nucleotide sequence reads TGTGCCAGCAGCTCCCCCAAAACAGGTGCTGGGGCCAACGTCCTGACTTTC. It specifies CASSSPKTGAGANVLTF. Rearrangement joined TRBV7-9 to TRBJ2-6; perhaps TRBD1 is the D gene, with 5 bases matching. Trimming takes 4 bases from V and 2 bases from J, and the germline ends sit 15 bases apart. The germline V gene (reference sequence) sets CDR1 to SEHNR and CDR2 to FQNEAQ. The CDR3 runs 17 residues from the cysteine to the phenylalanine. Solely the CDR3 DNA is kept, with 51 bases framed from the first base.